This T cell receptor (beta chain) was recovered during a study of blood T cells in healthy people across ages (dated by TCRdb to 2014 to 2015). Study-level background: In model experiments, template switching captured about one uniquely barcoded TCR beta cDNA molecule for every two T cells. The study measured age-related changes in TCR beta repertoire diversity using deep sequencing normalized with unique cDNA molecular identifiers. Donors were grouped into four age groups: young (average approximately 16 years), middle-aged (roughly 38), aged (62) and long-lived (approximately 78). To avoid experimental bias, donors of different ages were spread randomly across the sequencing lanes. Using the same blood draw, the study looked at two additional independent replicas of 1 million unique cDNA reads for two donors, one aged 18 to 30 and the other aged 80 or older.

In regard to this clonotype: It lacks a known antigen. Base qualities are missing; no much larger clone stands one base away.

Study-level results and caveats: Estimates of total diversity based on one million sequenced T cells were considered lower bounds and underestimates. Because the CMV infection status of the donors was unknown, age-related changes in expanded clonotypes may potentially have been confounded. Compared with the aged group, more naive CD4+ T cells, fewer expanded clones and increased TCR diversity were shown by the long-lived group, suggesting age selection. Because profiling used bulk unsorted PBMCs, naive and antigen-experienced compartments could not be compared conclusively. The percentage of naive T cells measured by flow cytometry correlated strongly with observed TCR beta diversity. As age increased, observed TCR beta diversity per million T cells dropped in a roughly linear way, and a significant reduction was already evident by age 40.

The 40 or so donors, aged roughly 6 to 100 years, were systemically healthy Caucasian individuals from Russia. About 10 milliliters of peripheral blood were drawn from each donor into EDTA-treated Vacutainer tubes. Ficoll-Paque density-gradient centrifugation was used to isolate PBMCs, with at least 6.5 million per sample. Trizol reagent was used to extract total RNA from the PBMCs, yielding at least 5.5 micrograms per sample. For every donor, flow cytometry on a PBMC aliquot measured the percentage of naive CD45RAhigh/CD27high T cells. Taken from cysteine to phenylalanine, the CDR3 has 15 residues. Only the CDR3 region is kept as DNA, spanning 45 bases read in frame from base 1. V loses 1 base of germline sequence and J loses 0 bases, and the interval between the two ends is 8 bases. The germline V gene encodes CDR1 MNHEY and CDR2 SVGAGI. Receptor amplification or capture employed 5' RACE. This sample was sequenced with an Illumina HiSeq 2500. The second PCR ran for roughly 7 to 11 cycles and used a J-beta primer mix along with a sample-barcoded 5' primer. Each TCR beta cDNA molecule received a unique molecular identifier from a template-switch 5' adaptor carrying 12 random nucleotides. At least 2.5 million CDR3-containing paired-end reads were obtained from each sample. First-strand cDNA synthesis was performed from all RNA using the Mint cDNA synthesis kit, with priming by a TRBC-specific oligonucleotide. Following uracil-DNA glycosylase treatment, a first 18-cycle PCR with universal primers M1SS and BC2_uni_R was performed on all cDNA. The published analysis was carried out like this. For normalization, 1 million high-quality reads were randomly selected from each sample, with every read carrying a distinct molecular identifier. Reads sharing molecular identifiers were discarded rather than binned into consensus sequences. CDR3 identification, clonotype clustering and error correction used MiTCR with a Q25 quality threshold and the strictest error-elimination algorithm. A nonparametric unseen species model using Euler transformation provided a lower-bound estimate of total TCR beta diversity. The public reads were reanalyzed by TCRdb: fastp trimming at Q25, MiXCR alignment, in-frame beta chains only. Records with the same CDR3 protein are collapsed into one entry carrying the most frequent genes and DNA. For this entry, the V and J calls and clone size follow TCRdb and not the study's own pipeline. Here the sample has just over 800,000 distinct CDR3 sequences; less than 80% occur a single time. The top ten hold 28% of the sample.

This sequence was found in a man aged 25 to 45 in good health. The V gene is TRBV6-5 and the J gene is TRBJ2-3; the D gene lacks a confident call. The specimen sequenced was blood. The CDR3 loop reads CASSYLRSSTDTQYF. The DNA sequence reads TGTGCCAGCAGTTACTTACGTTCTAGCACAGATACGCAGTATTTT.